This T cell receptor beta chain was found in a study of breast tumors, draining lymph nodes, adjacent tissues. General observations from the study: Tumor repertoires ranked between lymph nodes and nontumor tissue in diversity, with V and J gene preferences. That most tumor T cells come from lymph nodes remained unproven. The data were judged consistent with most tumor T cells coming from lymph node and expanding in tumor.

TCRdb independently ran MiXCR on the multiplex PCR reads; one entry per CDR3 protein. The table has some 66,000 distinct CDR3 sequences, approximately 57% seen once. The CDR3 covers 14 residues. The V and J ends lost 4 bases and 10 bases, in that order; junction bases with no gene match: 7. CDR1 is LNHDA and CDR2 is SQIVND in the germline V gene (reference sequence). This clonotype was seen at least ten times. The antigen is unknown. This may be a read error: a much more frequent sequence differs by one nucleotide. Sequencing was done on a sample of breast tumor tissue. This TCR was sampled from a female donor with breast cancer. Some clones in this sample may be carry-over from other donors' samples. The chain joins TRBV19 to TRBJ1-6, with 7 nucleotides matching TRBD1. CDR3 nucleotides: TGTGCCAGTAGTACCGGGACAGAGGGATCACCCCTCCACTTT. Its translation: CASSTGTEGSPLHF.